This record covers a single T cell receptor beta chain. Enrolled through a virtual design, the participants were between 18 and 89 years of age and came from about two dozen US areas. Participants' own reports of clinical history determined their cohort assignment. Before being deemed recovered, Cohort 3 donors had two negative PCRs, clearance, or symptom resolution. The protocol was immunoSEQ multiplex PCR, while the TCRdb copy is restricted to in-frame clones and leaves out a portion. The sample carries about 270,000 clones, roughly 89% recorded once. These data belong to a study of blood T cell repertoires in COVID-19. Whole-study context: The analysed material was cDNA or gDNA that came from T cells, B-cell-depleted T cells, or PBMCs.

Sequenced material: PBMCs or T cells enriched from blood (not recorded which). This TCR derives from a woman in her fifties or sixties who had recovered from COVID-19.

The CDR3 nucleotides are TGTGCCAGCAGCTTTGCAGGGCGAGAGGACACTGAAGCTTTCTTT. Its translation is CASSFAGREDTEAFF. J is TRBJ1-1 and V is TRBV5-4; a possible D gene is TRBD1 (5 bases). V shed 2 bases and J shed 3 bases, with 14 bases lying between them. CDR1 is SGHNT, CDR2 YYREEE, per germline (reference sequence). The CDR3 totals 15 residues.